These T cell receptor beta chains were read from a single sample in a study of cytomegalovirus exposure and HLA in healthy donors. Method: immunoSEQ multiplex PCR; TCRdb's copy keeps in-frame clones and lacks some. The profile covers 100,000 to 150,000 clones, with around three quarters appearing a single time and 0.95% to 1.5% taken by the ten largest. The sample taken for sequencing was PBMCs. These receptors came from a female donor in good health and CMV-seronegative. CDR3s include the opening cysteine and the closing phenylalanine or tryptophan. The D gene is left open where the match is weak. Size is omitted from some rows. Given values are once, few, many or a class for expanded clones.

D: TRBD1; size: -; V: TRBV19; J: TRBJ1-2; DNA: TGTGCCAGTAGTGCGGGACAGGCAACCTATGGCTACACCTTC; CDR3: CASSAGQATYGYTF
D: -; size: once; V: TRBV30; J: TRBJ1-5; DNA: TGTGCCTGGAGTACCCCAGGGGGCAATCAGCCCCAGCATTTT; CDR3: CAWSTPGGNQPQHF
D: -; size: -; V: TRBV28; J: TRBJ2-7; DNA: TGTGCCAGCGTCCCACCCGGGGGCTACGAGCAGTACTTC; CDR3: CASVPPGGYEQYF
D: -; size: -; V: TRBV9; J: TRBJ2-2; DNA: TGTGCCAGCAGCGTAGTGGCAGGGCACACCGGGGAGCTGTTTTTT; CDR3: CASSVVAGHTGELFF
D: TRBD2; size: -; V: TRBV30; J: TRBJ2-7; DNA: TGTGCCTGGTCGACTAGCGGGAGTGGAGAGCAGTACTTC; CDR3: CAWSTSGSGEQYF
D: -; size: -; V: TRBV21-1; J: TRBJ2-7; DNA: TGTGCCAGCAGCAAATTACAGGGAGGGTCCTACGAGCAGTACTTC; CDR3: CASSKLQGGSYEQYF
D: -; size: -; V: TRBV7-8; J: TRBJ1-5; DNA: TGTGCCAGCACCCCCGGACAGAGATTTCAGCCCCAGCATTTT; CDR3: CASTPGQRFQPQHF
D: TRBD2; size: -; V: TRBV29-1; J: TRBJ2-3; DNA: TGCAGCGCTTCTAGGCGGGGGGACACAGATACGCAGTATTTT; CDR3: CSASRRGDTDTQYF
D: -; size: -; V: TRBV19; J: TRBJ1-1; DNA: TGTGCCAGTAGTCGATGGGGCATCGGGACTGAAGCTTTCTTT; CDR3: CASSRWGIGTEAFF
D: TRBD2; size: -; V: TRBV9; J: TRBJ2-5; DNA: TGTGCCAGCAGCCCGGGACTAGCGGGAGGACTCCAAGAGACCCAGTACTTC; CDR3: CASSPGLAGGLQETQYF
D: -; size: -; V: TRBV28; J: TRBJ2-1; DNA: TGTGCCAGCAGCCACCCCTGGGACACCGCTTTCTCCTACAATGAGCAGTTCTTC; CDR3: CASSHPWDTAFSYNEQFF
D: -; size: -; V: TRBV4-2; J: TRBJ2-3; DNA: TGTGCCAGCAGCCCCTCCTCCCGGGGTGATACGCAGTATTTT; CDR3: CASSPSSRGDTQYF
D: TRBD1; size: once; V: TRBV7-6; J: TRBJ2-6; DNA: TGTGCCAGCAGCTTAGGGGCCCTAAGGGGGCGCGGGGCCAACGTCCTGACTTTC; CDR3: CASSLGALRGRGANVLTF
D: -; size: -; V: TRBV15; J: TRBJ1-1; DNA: TGTGCCACCAGCGGCCCCCGCGCGGGGGGTACTGAAGCTTTCTTT; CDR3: CATSGPRAGGTEAFF
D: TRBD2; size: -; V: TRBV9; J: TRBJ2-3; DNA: TGTGCCAGACCAGATGGGGGACTAGCGGGTACGCAGTATTTT; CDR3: CARPDGGLAGTQYF
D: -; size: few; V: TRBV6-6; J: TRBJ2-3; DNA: TGTGCCTGCGGGACTAGCACAGATACGCAGTATTTT; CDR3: CACGTSTDTQYF
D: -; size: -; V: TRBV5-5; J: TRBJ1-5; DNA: TGTGCCAGCAGCTTGGCCAGGGTCGCAAATCAGCCCCAGCATTTT; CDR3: CASSLARVANQPQHF
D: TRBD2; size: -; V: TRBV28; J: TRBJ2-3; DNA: TGTGCCCTCGGGCTAGCGGGATATGGTACGCAGTATTTT; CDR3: CALGLAGYGTQYF
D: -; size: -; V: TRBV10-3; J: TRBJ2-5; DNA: TGTGCCATCAGTACCGTGGGCCGGGAGACCCAGTACTTC; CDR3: CAISTVGRETQYF
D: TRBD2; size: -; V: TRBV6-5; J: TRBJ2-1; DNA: TGTGCCAGCAGTTTCCCTTCGGTGTGGGAGGGTGGTGAGCAGTTCTTC; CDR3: CASSFPSVWEGGEQFF
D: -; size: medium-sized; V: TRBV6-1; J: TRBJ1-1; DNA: TGTGCCAGCAGTGACAGGGAGAACACTGAAGCTTTCTTT; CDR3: CASSDRENTEAFF
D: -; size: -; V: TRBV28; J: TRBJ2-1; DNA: TGTGCCAGCAGTTACCCAGGGGGGCGGGCGGGCAATGAGCAGTTCTTC; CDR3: CASSYPGGRAGNEQFF
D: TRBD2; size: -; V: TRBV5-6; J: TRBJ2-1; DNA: TGTGCCAGCAGAATACTAGCGGGCACAGACAATGAGCAGTTCTTC; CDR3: CASRILAGTDNEQFF
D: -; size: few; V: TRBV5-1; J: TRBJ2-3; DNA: TGCGCCAGCAGCTTGCCCGGGACAGCGGGAGGCACAGATACGCAGTATTTT; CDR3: CASSLPGTAGGTDTQYF
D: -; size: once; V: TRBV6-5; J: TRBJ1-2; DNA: TGTGCCAGCAGTCGATCAGGGTTGGGCTACACCTTC; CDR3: CASSRSGLGYTF
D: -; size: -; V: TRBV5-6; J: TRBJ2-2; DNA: TGTGCCACCAACTGGTTCGCGCGGGCCGGGGAGCTGTTTTTT; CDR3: CATNWFARAGELFF
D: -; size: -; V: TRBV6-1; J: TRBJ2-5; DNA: TGTGCCTTTCAGAAACAAGAGACCCAGTACTTC; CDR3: CAFQKQETQYF
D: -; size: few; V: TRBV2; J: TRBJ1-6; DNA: TGTGCCAGCAGTAGGCAGGATAATTCACCCCTCCACTTT; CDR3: CASSRQDNSPLHF
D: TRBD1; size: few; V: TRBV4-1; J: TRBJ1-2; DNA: TGCGCCAGCAGCCCCACCCCACCCGGACAGGGAGGCTACACCTTC; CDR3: CASSPTPPGQGGYTF
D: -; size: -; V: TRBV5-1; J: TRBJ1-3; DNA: TGCGCCAGCAGCTTGGCGGGCAGGGGTTCTGGAAACACCATATGTTTT; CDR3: CASSLAGRGSGNTICF
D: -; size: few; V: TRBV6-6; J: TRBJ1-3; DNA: TGTGCCAGCAGAACAGGGTATCCTGGAAACACCATATATTTT; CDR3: CASRTGYPGNTIYF
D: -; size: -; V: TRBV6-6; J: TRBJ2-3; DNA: TGTGCCAGCCGCGGCTTGCGCACAGATACGCAGTATTTT; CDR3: CASRGLRTDTQYF
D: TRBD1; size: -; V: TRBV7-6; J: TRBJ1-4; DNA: TGTGCCAGCAGTCGATCGGGACAGACAAATGAAAAACTGTTTTTT; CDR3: CASSRSGQTNEKLFF
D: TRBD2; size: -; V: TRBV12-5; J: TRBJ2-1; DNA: TGTGCTAGTGGTTTGGGCAGCGGGAGCCTCACCTACAATGAGCAGTTCTTC; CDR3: CASGLGSGSLTYNEQFF
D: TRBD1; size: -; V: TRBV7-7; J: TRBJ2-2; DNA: TGTGCTTCCGGGGACAGGGGCGGGGAGCTGTTTTTT; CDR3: CASGDRGGELFF
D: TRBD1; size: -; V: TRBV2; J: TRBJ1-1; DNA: TGTGCCAGCAGAAGGGGACAGTCTGAAGCTTTCTTT; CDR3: CASRRGQSEAFF
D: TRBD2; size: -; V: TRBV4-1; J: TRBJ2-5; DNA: TGCGCCAGCAGCCAAGATGGGTCCAGCGGGATTCGGGAGACCCAGTACTTC; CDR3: CASSQDGSSGIRETQYF
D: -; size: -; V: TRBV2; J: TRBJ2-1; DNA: TGTGCCAGCATCGGGGAAGGAAATGAGCAGTTCTTC; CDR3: CASIGEGNEQFF
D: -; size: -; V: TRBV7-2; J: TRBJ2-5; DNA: TGTGCCAGCAGCTTAGATGGGGGCTGGGAAGAGACCCAGTACTTC; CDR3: CASSLDGGWEETQYF
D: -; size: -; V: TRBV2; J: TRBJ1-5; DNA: TGTGCCAGCACTGGTCAGAATAATCAGCCCCAGCATTTT; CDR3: CASTGQNNQPQHF
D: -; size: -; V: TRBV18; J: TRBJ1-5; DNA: TGTGCCAGCTCACCAGATATCCCTCGGCAGCCCCAGCATTTT; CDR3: CASSPDIPRQPQHF
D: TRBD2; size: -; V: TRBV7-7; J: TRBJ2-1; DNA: TGTGCCAGCAGCTACGGGACTAGTAGGGGCAATGAGCAGTTCTTC; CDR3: CASSYGTSRGNEQFF
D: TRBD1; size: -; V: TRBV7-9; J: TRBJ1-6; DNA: TGTGCCAGCAGCTCGCAGAAAGTACAGGGGATCAATTCACCCCTCCACTTT; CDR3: CASSSQKVQGINSPLHF
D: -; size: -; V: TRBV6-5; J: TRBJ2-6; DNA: TGTGCCAGCGGATCGTACTCTGGGGCCAACGGCCTGACTTTC; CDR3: CASGSYSGANGLTF
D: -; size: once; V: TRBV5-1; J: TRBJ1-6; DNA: TGCGCCAGCAGCCCACGGCAGGCAAAGGTACCCCTCCACTTT; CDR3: CASSPRQAKVPLHF
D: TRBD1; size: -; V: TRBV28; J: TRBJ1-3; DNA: TGTGCCAGCAGTTTCGGGACAGGAATTTACTCTGGAAACACCATATATTTT; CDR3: CASSFGTGIYSGNTIYF
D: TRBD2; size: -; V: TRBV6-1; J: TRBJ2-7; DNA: TGTGCCAGCAGTGAATCGGTAGCGGGAGCCTACGAGCAGTACTTC; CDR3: CASSESVAGAYEQYF
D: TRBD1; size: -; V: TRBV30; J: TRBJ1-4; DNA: TGTGCCTGGAGGGGCCGGACAGGGAGTCGTTTGGATGAAAAACTGTTTTTT; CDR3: CAWRGRTGSRLDEKLFF
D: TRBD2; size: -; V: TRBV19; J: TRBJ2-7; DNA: TGTGCCAGTAGTGGGAGGCGGGAGTCATACGAGCAGTACTTC; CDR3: CASSGRRESYEQYF
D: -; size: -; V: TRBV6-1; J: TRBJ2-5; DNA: TGTGCCAGCAGTGAAGCCCACGCTCGGAGTAAGCAGTACTTC; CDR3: CASSEAHARSKQYF
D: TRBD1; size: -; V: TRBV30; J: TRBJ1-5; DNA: TGTGCCTGGACTCCGGACAGGGAATCCAATCAGCCCCAGCATTTT; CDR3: CAWTPDRESNQPQHF
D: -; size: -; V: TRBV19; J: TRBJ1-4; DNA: TGTGCCAGTAGTATACCAGGGGCCAATAATGAAAAACTGTTTTTT; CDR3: CASSIPGANNEKLFF